This TCR beta chain was identified during a study of T cells expressing NK-cell markers. Study at large: Among eight sequenced donors, seven carried HCMV seropositivity while one was seronegative. Findings and limits, study-wide: One observes that, in a handful of donors, these clonotypes were also the leading ones within the CD3+CD56-NKG2C+ fraction. The dominant NKG2C+ clonotypes represented roughly 1.0-7.5% of CD8+ T cells in six or seven donors.

Germline-derived CDR1 and CDR2 are SGDLS and YYNGEE. The CDR3 length is 12 residues. 5'RACE template switching with UMIs produced the TCR beta cDNA. For each CDR3 protein, TCRdb gives one entry from its re-call of the 5' RACE reads, without DNA. Its clone listing holds some 150,000 distinct CDR3 sequences. Of note for this clonotype: Its antigen is undetermined.

This chain uses TRBV9 with TRBJ2-5. Sequencing was done on a sample of blood T cells: a sorted CD56 or NKG2C T cell subset, CD4+ or CD8+ T cells, or bulk PBMC T cells (not recorded which). The clonotype was recovered from a woman between 50 and 59 years old in good health. This CDR3 reads CASSENQETQYF.